Listed below are T cell receptor beta chains from one sample, sequenced in a study of blood T cell repertoires in COVID-19. Sequenced by immunoSEQ multiplex PCR; TCRdb stores in-frame clones only, minus some. The data contain 200,000 to 250,000 clones, less than 85% of them singletons. What was sequenced was peripheral blood. The receptors stem from a woman in her 70s with acute or convalescent COVID-19. The conserved cysteine and the conserved F or W are not part of the CDR3 here. The order of the fields is CDR3 length, V gene, D gene, CDR3 protein. D genes are given only for firm matches.

cdr3_length: 14
v_call: TRBV5-8
d_call: TRBD1
cdr3_aa: ASSIYTGGTGNTIY

cdr3_length: 11
v_call: TRBV18
d_call: NA
cdr3_aa: ASSPPGVNIQY

cdr3_length: 12
v_call: TRBV10-3
d_call: TRBD2
cdr3_aa: ATLAGADTGELF

cdr3_length: 12
v_call: TRBV19
d_call: NA
cdr3_aa: ASSRGGHTDTQY

cdr3_length: 12
v_call: TRBV27
d_call: NA
cdr3_aa: ASSLSRGTGELF

cdr3_length: 13
v_call: TRBV6-5
d_call: TRBD1
cdr3_aa: ASSYQLRGHTEAF

cdr3_length: 13
v_call: TRBV5-4
d_call: TRBD1
cdr3_aa: ASSLDRGAYNEQF

cdr3_length: 11
v_call: TRBV5-1
d_call: NA
cdr3_aa: ASSSSEDSPLH

cdr3_length: 14
v_call: TRBV4-1
d_call: NA
cdr3_aa: ASTYRASFSGNTIY

cdr3_length: 13
v_call: TRBV7-2
d_call: NA
cdr3_aa: ASSHPGSTRTTQY

cdr3_length: 13
v_call: TRBV18
d_call: NA
cdr3_aa: ASSPLGGGNTEAF

cdr3_length: 11
v_call: TRBV29-1
d_call: NA
cdr3_aa: SVVRGRTETQY

cdr3_length: 12
v_call: TRBV24-1
d_call: TRBD1
cdr3_aa: ATSEGTGRETQY

cdr3_length: 15
v_call: TRBV19
d_call: NA
cdr3_aa: ASSSPEGPLSYNEQF

cdr3_length: 11
v_call: TRBV29-1
d_call: TRBD1
cdr3_aa: SVENRGNYGYT

cdr3_length: 14
v_call: TRBV6-2/TRBV6-3
d_call: TRBD1
cdr3_aa: ASSSIIEGAQETQY

cdr3_length: 12
v_call: TRBV19
d_call: NA
cdr3_aa: ASSIRGNGSPLH

cdr3_length: 12
v_call: TRBV24-1
d_call: NA
cdr3_aa: ATSDMEQADTQY

cdr3_length: 12
v_call: TRBV30
d_call: TRBD1
cdr3_aa: AWDARGPGYGYT

cdr3_length: 12
v_call: TRBV6-5
d_call: NA
cdr3_aa: ASTGGVNTGELF

cdr3_length: 10
v_call: TRBV6-5
d_call: NA
cdr3_aa: ASSSVGVGYT

cdr3_length: 11
v_call: TRBV4-2
d_call: NA
cdr3_aa: ASTRGTGYEQY

cdr3_length: 13
v_call: TRBV18
d_call: NA
cdr3_aa: ASSPGGRGTGELF

cdr3_length: 11
v_call: TRBV25-1
d_call: NA
cdr3_aa: ASSKTGNTEAF